This is a list of T cell receptor beta chains from one sample in a study of T cells after yellow fever vaccination. From the 5' RACE reads, TCRdb called clonotypes with MiXCR, one entry per CDR3 protein. The sample carries over 35,000 distinct CDR3 sequences, 5.5% to 7.5% recorded once. The input for sequencing was PBMCs, either bulk or a sorted T-cell subset (CD4+, CD8+, memory, or dextramer-sorted; not recorded which), taken 45 days after the yellow fever booster vaccination. The source of these receptors is a man aged 25 to 40 who received the YFV17D yellow fever vaccine. CDR3s include the opening cysteine and the closing phenylalanine or tryptophan. The order of the fields is D gene, J gene, clone size, V gene, CDR3 DNA, CDR3 protein. The D gene is left open where the match is weak. Clone size is stated in some rows and not others, as once, few, many or a class when expanded.

D gene: TRBD1
J gene: TRBJ1-1
clone size: many
V gene: TRBV12-3/TRBV12-4
CDR3 DNA: TGTGCCAGCAGGAGCGGACAGGCCGATAAGGGGGCTTTCTTT
CDR3 protein: CASRSGQADKGAFF

D gene: NA
J gene: TRBJ2-7
clone size: many
V gene: TRBV27
CDR3 DNA: TGTGCCAGCAGACACCCGGGGGGCACCTACGAGCAGTACTTC
CDR3 protein: CASRHPGGTYEQYF

D gene: NA
J gene: TRBJ2-1
clone size: NA
V gene: TRBV29-1
CDR3 DNA: TGCAGCGGGGGTACCGATGAGCAGTTCTTC
CDR3 protein: CSGGTDEQFF

D gene: TRBD2
J gene: TRBJ2-3
clone size: NA
V gene: TRBV11-2
CDR3 DNA: TGTGCCAGCAGCTTAGTCTTCCCGACTAGCGGGAGGTCAGATACGCAGTATTTT
CDR3 protein: CASSLVFPTSGRSDTQYF

D gene: TRBD1
J gene: TRBJ2-1
clone size: many
V gene: TRBV7-3
CDR3 DNA: TGTGCCAGCAGCCCCACAGGGGGCTCCTACAATGAGCAGTTCTTC
CDR3 protein: CASSPTGGSYNEQFF

D gene: NA
J gene: TRBJ2-1
clone size: NA
V gene: TRBV12-3/TRBV12-4
CDR3 DNA: TGTGCCAGCAGCCGCAACCCGGCAGGGGCCCATGAGCAGTTCTTC
CDR3 protein: CASSRNPAGAHEQFF

D gene: NA
J gene: TRBJ2-1
clone size: many
V gene: TRBV24-1
CDR3 DNA: TGTGCCACCAGTGACCGGGTCGGCACCGGGATAAGTGAGCAGTTCTTC
CDR3 protein: CATSDRVGTGISEQFF

D gene: NA
J gene: TRBJ2-7
clone size: few
V gene: TRBV7-2
CDR3 DNA: TGTGCCAGCAGTAGCGATCGAGGACCCTCCCACTTC
CDR3 protein: CASSSDRGPSHF

D gene: NA
J gene: TRBJ2-5
clone size: many
V gene: TRBV20-1
CDR3 DNA: TGCAGTGCTTCCGACAGGCAAGAGACCCAGTACTTC
CDR3 protein: CSASDRQETQYF

D gene: TRBD2
J gene: TRBJ2-3
clone size: many
V gene: TRBV5-1
CDR3 DNA: TGCGCCAGCAGCTTGGCCGGGACTAGCGGGGATACGCAGTATTTT
CDR3 protein: CASSLAGTSGDTQYF

D gene: NA
J gene: TRBJ1-6
clone size: many
V gene: TRBV6-5
CDR3 DNA: TGTGCCAGCAAAGTCGGGGCATCACCCCTCCACTTT
CDR3 protein: CASKVGASPLHF

D gene: TRBD2
J gene: TRBJ2-3
clone size: many
V gene: TRBV20-1
CDR3 DNA: TGCAGTGCTAGGTCTAGCGGGGCCGGGGATACGCAGTATTTT
CDR3 protein: CSARSSGAGDTQYF

D gene: NA
J gene: TRBJ2-1
clone size: NA
V gene: TRBV6-2/TRBV6-3
CDR3 DNA: TGTGCCAGCAGTTACTCCCCATCCTGGGTGCAGTTCTTC
CDR3 protein: CASSYSPSWVQFF

D gene: TRBD2
J gene: TRBJ2-1
clone size: many
V gene: TRBV20-1
CDR3 DNA: TGCAGTGCTAGATCCCAACTAGCGGGAAAGCAGTTCTTC
CDR3 protein: CSARSQLAGKQFF

D gene: NA
J gene: TRBJ1-1
clone size: NA
V gene: TRBV7-2
CDR3 DNA: TGTGCCAGCAGCTTAGGGGGCGTAAGCACTGAAGCTTTCTTT
CDR3 protein: CASSLGGVSTEAFF

D gene: TRBD2
J gene: TRBJ2-2
clone size: NA
V gene: TRBV5-1
CDR3 DNA: TGCGCCAGCAGCATAGCGGGAGCGAACACCGGGGAGCTGTTTTTT
CDR3 protein: CASSIAGANTGELFF

D gene: NA
J gene: TRBJ2-7
clone size: NA
V gene: TRBV20-1
CDR3 DNA: TGCAGTGCTAGTCGTGGAGGGGCCTCCTACGAGCAGTACTTC
CDR3 protein: CSASRGGASYEQYF

D gene: TRBD1
J gene: TRBJ1-1
clone size: many
V gene: TRBV19
CDR3 DNA: TGTGCCAGTAGTATTAGGGACAGCGGCGAAGCTTTCTTT
CDR3 protein: CASSIRDSGEAFF

D gene: NA
J gene: TRBJ2-3
clone size: many
V gene: TRBV7-9
CDR3 DNA: TGTGCCAGCAGCTTGTGGGAGGCAGATACGCAGTATTTT
CDR3 protein: CASSLWEADTQYF

D gene: TRBD1
J gene: TRBJ1-5
clone size: few
V gene: TRBV6-1
CDR3 DNA: TGTGCCAGCAGTGACTTGACAGGGGGCGGCTATCAGCCCCAGCATTTT
CDR3 protein: CASSDLTGGGYQPQHF

D gene: TRBD2
J gene: TRBJ2-1
clone size: NA
V gene: TRBV25-1
CDR3 DNA: TGTGCCAGCACAGAACCCCCGGGACTAGCGGGAGAAAATGAGCAGTTCTTC
CDR3 protein: CASTEPPGLAGENEQFF

D gene: NA
J gene: TRBJ1-1
clone size: few
V gene: TRBV19
CDR3 DNA: TGTGCCAGTAGTATTGAGGCGGAGACTGAAGCTTTCTTT
CDR3 protein: CASSIEAETEAFF

D gene: NA
J gene: TRBJ2-7
clone size: many
V gene: TRBV7-2
CDR3 DNA: TGTGCCAGCAGCTTAGTGGTCCCACCGCGCGCGGGGGAGCAGTACTTC
CDR3 protein: CASSLVVPPRAGEQYF

D gene: TRBD1
J gene: TRBJ1-5
clone size: few
V gene: TRBV10-2
CDR3 DNA: TGCGCCAGCAAGGACCCGGGACAGGGGTATGATCAGCCCCAGCATTTT
CDR3 protein: CASKDPGQGYDQPQHF

D gene: NA
J gene: TRBJ1-5
clone size: many
V gene: TRBV10-3
CDR3 DNA: TGTGCCATCTCAGCGGCAGCAAATCAGCCCCAGCATTTT
CDR3 protein: CAISAAANQPQHF

D gene: NA
J gene: TRBJ2-4
clone size: NA
V gene: TRBV11-3
CDR3 DNA: TGTGCCAGCAGCTTAGCCGGACAGAACATTCAGTACTTC
CDR3 protein: CASSLAGQNIQYF

D gene: TRBD2
J gene: TRBJ2-1
clone size: NA
V gene: TRBV19
CDR3 DNA: TGTGCCAGTAGTCCATCGGGACTAGTAGGGGGTATTGAGCAGTTCTTC
CDR3 protein: CASSPSGLVGGIEQFF

D gene: TRBD2
J gene: TRBJ2-3
clone size: many
V gene: TRBV7-7
CDR3 DNA: TGTGCCAGCAGTCCCGGGACTAGTGGAGATACGCAGTATTTT
CDR3 protein: CASSPGTSGDTQYF

D gene: TRBD1
J gene: TRBJ1-5
clone size: NA
V gene: TRBV10-3
CDR3 DNA: TGTGCCATGAGCGACAGGGTCGATCAGCCCCAGCATTTT
CDR3 protein: CAMSDRVDQPQHF

D gene: NA
J gene: TRBJ1-4
clone size: few
V gene: TRBV6-2/TRBV6-3
CDR3 DNA: TGTGCCAGCAGCCGCCCACGGGGGGATACTCGAGGTTCGACTAATGAAAAACTGTTTTTT
CDR3 protein: CASSRPRGDTRGSTNEKLFF

D gene: NA
J gene: TRBJ2-5
clone size: many
V gene: TRBV5-5
CDR3 DNA: TGTGCCAGCAGCTTGGGCCCTCGTGGGTACCAAGAGACCCAGTACTTC
CDR3 protein: CASSLGPRGYQETQYF

D gene: NA
J gene: TRBJ1-4
clone size: many
V gene: TRBV28
CDR3 DNA: TGTGCCAGCAGCAGCCCTGCAACTAATGAAAAACTGTTTTTT
CDR3 protein: CASSSPATNEKLFF

D gene: NA
J gene: TRBJ2-5
clone size: few
V gene: TRBV12-3/TRBV12-4
CDR3 DNA: TGTGCCAGCAGTCCGCAACCGGGCAGGTGGGAGACCCAGTACTTC
CDR3 protein: CASSPQPGRWETQYF

D gene: NA
J gene: TRBJ2-2
clone size: many
V gene: TRBV4-3
CDR3 DNA: TGCGCCAGCAGCCAGGGGCCCGGGGAGCTGTTTTTT
CDR3 protein: CASSQGPGELFF

D gene: TRBD2
J gene: TRBJ2-5
clone size: many
V gene: TRBV7-2
CDR3 DNA: TGTGCCAGCAGCTGGACTAGCGGGCTTCTACAAGAGACCCAGTACTTC
CDR3 protein: CASSWTSGLLQETQYF

D gene: NA
J gene: TRBJ2-4
clone size: many
V gene: TRBV20-1
CDR3 DNA: TGCAGTGCTAGAGACCCGGGGGAGTCGTTCAAAAACATTCAGTACTTC
CDR3 protein: CSARDPGESFKNIQYF

D gene: NA
J gene: TRBJ2-1
clone size: many
V gene: TRBV7-2
CDR3 DNA: TGTGCCAGCAGCCGAGACTCCTCGCCCAATGAGCAGTTCTTC
CDR3 protein: CASSRDSSPNEQFF

D gene: TRBD2
J gene: TRBJ2-1
clone size: NA
V gene: TRBV11-2
CDR3 DNA: TGTGCCAGCAGCTCAGATAGGACTAGCCGCGAGCAGTTCTTC
CDR3 protein: CASSSDRTSREQFF

D gene: TRBD1
J gene: TRBJ2-3
clone size: many
V gene: TRBV5-1
CDR3 DNA: TGCGCCAGCAGCTTGGAGTTAGGGGGCCGGGCTACGCAGTATTTT
CDR3 protein: CASSLELGGRATQYF

D gene: TRBD1
J gene: TRBJ1-5
clone size: few
V gene: TRBV7-2
CDR3 DNA: TGTGCCAGCACCTCAGGGACAGGGGGCAATCAGCCCCAGCATTTT
CDR3 protein: CASTSGTGGNQPQHF

D gene: TRBD1
J gene: TRBJ2-5
clone size: few
V gene: TRBV11-2
CDR3 DNA: TGTGCCAGCAGCTTTTCGGACAGGGGGCGTTATTTCCAGTACTTC
CDR3 protein: CASSFSDRGRYFQYF

D gene: NA
J gene: TRBJ2-1
clone size: many
V gene: TRBV18
CDR3 DNA: TGTGCCAGCTCACCAGCGATAAGCAACTCCTACAATGAGCAGTTCTTC
CDR3 protein: CASSPAISNSYNEQFF

D gene: TRBD2
J gene: TRBJ2-7
clone size: few
V gene: TRBV7-2
CDR3 DNA: TGTGCCAGCAGCGGACGGACTAGCGGGGGGTACGAGCAGTACTTC
CDR3 protein: CASSGRTSGGYEQYF

D gene: NA
J gene: TRBJ2-7
clone size: NA
V gene: TRBV10-3
CDR3 DNA: TGTGCCATCAGGGGGTCAGAGGGCCGGGACTACGAGCAGTACTTC
CDR3 protein: CAIRGSEGRDYEQYF